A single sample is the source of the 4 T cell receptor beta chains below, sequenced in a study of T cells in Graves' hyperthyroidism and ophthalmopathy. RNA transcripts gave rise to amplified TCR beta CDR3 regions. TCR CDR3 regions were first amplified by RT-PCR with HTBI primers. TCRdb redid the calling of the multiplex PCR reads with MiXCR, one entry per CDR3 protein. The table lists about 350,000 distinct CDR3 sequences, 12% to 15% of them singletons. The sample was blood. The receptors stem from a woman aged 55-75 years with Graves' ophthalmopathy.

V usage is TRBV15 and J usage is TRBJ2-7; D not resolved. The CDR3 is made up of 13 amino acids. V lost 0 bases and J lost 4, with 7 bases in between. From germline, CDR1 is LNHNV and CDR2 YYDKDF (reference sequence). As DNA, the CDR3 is TGTGCCACCAGCAGAGATCTCAGTTACGAGCAGTACTTC. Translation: CATSRDLSYEQYF.

In DNA form, the CDR3 reads TGTGCCAGCAGTGTCAGGGGGGCCTATGGCTACACCTTC. Translation: CASSVRGAYGYTF. The chain has TRBV6-1 and TRBJ1-2, with 7 bases matching TRBD1. Germline values: CDR1 MNHNS, CDR2 SASEGT. Germline trimming cut 4 bases from V and 4 bases from J; bases unmatched to any gene: 3. There are 13 residues in the CDR3.

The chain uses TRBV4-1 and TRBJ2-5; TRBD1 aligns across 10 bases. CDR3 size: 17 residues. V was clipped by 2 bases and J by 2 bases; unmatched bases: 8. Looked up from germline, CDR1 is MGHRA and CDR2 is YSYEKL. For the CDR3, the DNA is TGCGCCAGCAGCCAAAAAGGACAGGGGGGAGGACAAGAGACCCAGTACTTC. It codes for CASSQKGQGGGQETQYF.

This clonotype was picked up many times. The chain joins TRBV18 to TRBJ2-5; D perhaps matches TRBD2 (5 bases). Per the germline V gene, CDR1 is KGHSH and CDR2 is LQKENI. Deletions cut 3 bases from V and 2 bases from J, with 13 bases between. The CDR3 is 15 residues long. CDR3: CASSPNGVEQETQYF. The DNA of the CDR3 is TGTGCCAGCTCACCTAACGGGGTAGAGCAAGAGACCCAGTACTTC.